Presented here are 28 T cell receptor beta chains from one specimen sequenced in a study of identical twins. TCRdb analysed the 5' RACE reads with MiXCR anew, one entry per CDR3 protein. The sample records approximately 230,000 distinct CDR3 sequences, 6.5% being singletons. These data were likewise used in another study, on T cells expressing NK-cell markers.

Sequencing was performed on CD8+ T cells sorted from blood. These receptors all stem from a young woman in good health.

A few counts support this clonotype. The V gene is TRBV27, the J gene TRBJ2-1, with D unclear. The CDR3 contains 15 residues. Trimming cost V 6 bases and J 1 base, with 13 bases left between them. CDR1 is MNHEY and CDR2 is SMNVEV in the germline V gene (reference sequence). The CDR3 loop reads CASSPDTGSYNEQFF. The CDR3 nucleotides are TGTGCCAGCAGCCCAGACACGGGTTCCTACAATGAGCAGTTCTTC.

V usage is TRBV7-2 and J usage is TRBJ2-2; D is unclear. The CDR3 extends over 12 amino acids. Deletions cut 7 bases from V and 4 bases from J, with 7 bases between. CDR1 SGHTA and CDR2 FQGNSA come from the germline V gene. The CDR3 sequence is CASIQTTGELFF. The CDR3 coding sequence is TGTGCCAGCATCCAAACCACCGGGGAGCTGTTTTTT.

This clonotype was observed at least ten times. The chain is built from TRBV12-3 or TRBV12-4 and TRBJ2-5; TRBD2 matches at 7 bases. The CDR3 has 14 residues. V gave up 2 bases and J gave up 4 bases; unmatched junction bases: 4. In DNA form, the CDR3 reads TGTGCCAGCAGTTTACTGGGGGGGGGAGAGACCCAGTACTTC. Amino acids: CASSLLGGGETQYF.

The CDR3 spells CASRWDHYNEQFF. As DNA, the CDR3 is TGCGCCAGCCGGTGGGACCATTACAATGAGCAGTTCTTC. This chain connects TRBV10-1 to TRBJ2-1; D may correspond to TRBD1 or TRBD2 (5 bases each). Germline loops: CDR1 WNHNN, CDR2 SYGVQD (reference sequence). The V end was cut by 8 bases, the J end by 4 bases, with 12 bases between. The CDR3 runs to 13 residues.

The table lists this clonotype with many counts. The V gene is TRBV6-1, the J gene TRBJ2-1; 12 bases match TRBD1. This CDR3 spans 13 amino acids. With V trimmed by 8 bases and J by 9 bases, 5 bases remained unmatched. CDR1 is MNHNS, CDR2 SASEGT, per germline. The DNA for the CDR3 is TGTGCCAGCGCCGGGACAGGGGGCGTTGAGCAGTTCTTC. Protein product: CASAGTGGVEQFF.

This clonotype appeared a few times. In nucleotides, the CDR3 is TGTGCCAGCAGCCCGAACAGGGGGCGAGGGGCCAACGTCCTGACTTTC. Amino acid sequence: CASSPNRGRGANVLTF. V gene TRBV3-1 combines with J gene TRBJ2-6, with 9 bases fitting TRBD1. CDR3 length equals 16 residues. V shed 4 bases and J 4 bases; nucleotides not matched to a gene: 5. CDR1 and CDR2 from the germline V gene are LGHDT and YNNKEL (reference sequence).

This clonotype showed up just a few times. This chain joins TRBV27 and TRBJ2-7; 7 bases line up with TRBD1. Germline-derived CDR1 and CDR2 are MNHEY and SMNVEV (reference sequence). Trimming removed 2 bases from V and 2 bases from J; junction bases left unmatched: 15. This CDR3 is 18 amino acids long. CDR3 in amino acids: CASSLIVGGASSTYEQYF. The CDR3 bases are TGTGCCAGCAGTTTAATCGTAGGGGGCGCGTCCTCGACCTACGAGCAGTACTTC.

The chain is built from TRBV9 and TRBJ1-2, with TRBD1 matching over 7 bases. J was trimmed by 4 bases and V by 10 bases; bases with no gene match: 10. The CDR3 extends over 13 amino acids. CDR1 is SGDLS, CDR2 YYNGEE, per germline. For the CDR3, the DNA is TGTGCCGCCGGACCAGGGGGTATCTATGGCTACACCTTC. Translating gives CAAGPGGIYGYTF. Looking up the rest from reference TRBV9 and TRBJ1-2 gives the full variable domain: DSGVTQTPKHLITATGQRVTLRCSPRSGDLSVYWYQQSLDQGLQFLIQYYNGEERAKGNILERFSAQQFPDLHSELNLSSLELGDSALYFCAAGPGGIYGYTFGSGTRLTVV.

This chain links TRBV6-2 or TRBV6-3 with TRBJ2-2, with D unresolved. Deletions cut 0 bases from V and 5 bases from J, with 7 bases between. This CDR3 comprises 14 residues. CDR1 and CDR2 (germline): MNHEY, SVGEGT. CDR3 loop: CASSYSTITGELFF. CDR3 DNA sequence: TGTGCCAGCAGTTACTCGACGATTACCGGGGAGCTGTTTTTT.

CDR3 DNA: TGTGCCAGCAGACCGAGGGCTGGGGCCAACGTCCTGACTTTC. Translation: CASRPRAGANVLTF. This chain links TRBV6-2 or TRBV6-3 with TRBJ2-6; D is possibly TRBD2 (5 bases). Trimming removed 6 bases at V and 2 bases at J, with 8 bases between. Looked up from germline, CDR1 is MNHEY and CDR2 is SVGEGT. The CDR3 has 14 amino acids.

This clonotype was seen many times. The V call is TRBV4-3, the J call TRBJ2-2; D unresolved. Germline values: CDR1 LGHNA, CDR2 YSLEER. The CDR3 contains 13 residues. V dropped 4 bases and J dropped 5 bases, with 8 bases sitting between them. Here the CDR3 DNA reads TGCGCCAGCAGCCTACGGTCGACCGGGGAGCTGTTTTTT. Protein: CASSLRSTGELFF.

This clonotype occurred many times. The CDR3 DNA reads TGTGCCAGCAGCCAAGAGGCGGGTTATACGCAGTATTTT. Translation: CASSQEAGYTQYF. J is TRBJ2-3 and V is TRBV3-1, with D possibly matching TRBD2 (5 bases). V shed 0 bases and J shed 7 bases, with 8 bases lying between them. Germline V gene data show CDR1 as LGHDT and CDR2 as YNNKEL (reference sequence). The CDR3 loop spans 13 amino acids.

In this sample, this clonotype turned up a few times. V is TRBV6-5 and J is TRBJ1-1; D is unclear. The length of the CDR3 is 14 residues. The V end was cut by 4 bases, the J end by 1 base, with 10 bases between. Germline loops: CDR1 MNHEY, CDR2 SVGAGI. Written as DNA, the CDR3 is TGTGCCAGCAGTTTGACACGGGGGAACACTGAAGCTTTCTTT. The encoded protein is CASSLTRGNTEAFF.

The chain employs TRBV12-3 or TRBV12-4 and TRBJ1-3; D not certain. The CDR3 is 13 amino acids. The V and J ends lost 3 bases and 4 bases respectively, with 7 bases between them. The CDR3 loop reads CASSLGTGNTIYF. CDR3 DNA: TGTGCCAGCAGTTTGGGCACGGGAAACACCATATATTTT.

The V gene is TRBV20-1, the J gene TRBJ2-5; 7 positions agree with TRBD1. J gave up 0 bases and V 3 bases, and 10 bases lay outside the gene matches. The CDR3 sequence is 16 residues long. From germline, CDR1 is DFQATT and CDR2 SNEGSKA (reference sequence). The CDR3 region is CSARTAWDRHQETQYF. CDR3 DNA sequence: TGCAGTGCTAGGACGGCTTGGGACAGACACCAAGAGACCCAGTACTTC.

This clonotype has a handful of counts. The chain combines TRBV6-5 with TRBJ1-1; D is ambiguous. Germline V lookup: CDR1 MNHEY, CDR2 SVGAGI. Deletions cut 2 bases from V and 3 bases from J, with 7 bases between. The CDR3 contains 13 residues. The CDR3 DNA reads TGTGCCAGCAGTTACCGGGAGGACACTGAAGCTTTCTTT. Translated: CASSYREDTEAFF.

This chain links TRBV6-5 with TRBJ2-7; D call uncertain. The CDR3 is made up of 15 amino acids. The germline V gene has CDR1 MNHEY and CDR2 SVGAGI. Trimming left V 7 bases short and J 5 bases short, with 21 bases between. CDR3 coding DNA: TGTGCCAGCAATTCTGGGCGAGGTGAAGTGGACGAGCAGTACTTC. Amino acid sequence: CASNSGRGEVDEQYF.

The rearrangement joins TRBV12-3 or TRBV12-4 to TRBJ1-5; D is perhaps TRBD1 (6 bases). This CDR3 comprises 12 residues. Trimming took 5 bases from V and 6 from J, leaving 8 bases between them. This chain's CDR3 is CASSEGGQPQHF. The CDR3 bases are TGTGCCAGCAGTGAGGGGGGTCAGCCCCAGCATTTT.

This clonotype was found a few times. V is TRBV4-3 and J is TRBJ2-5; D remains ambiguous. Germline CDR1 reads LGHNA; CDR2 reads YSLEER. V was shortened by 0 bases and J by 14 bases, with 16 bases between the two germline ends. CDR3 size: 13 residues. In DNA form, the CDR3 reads TGCGCCAGCAGCCAAGATAAATCTCGGACCCTTTACTTC. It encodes CASSQDKSRTLYF.

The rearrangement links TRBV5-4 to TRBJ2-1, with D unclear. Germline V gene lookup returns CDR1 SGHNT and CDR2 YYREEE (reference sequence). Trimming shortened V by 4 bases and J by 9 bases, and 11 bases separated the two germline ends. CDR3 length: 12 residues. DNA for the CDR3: TGTGCCAGCAGCGCTCCAGGATCTGAGCAGTTCTTC. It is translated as CASSAPGSEQFF. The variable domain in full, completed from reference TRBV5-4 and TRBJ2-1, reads ETGVTQSPTHLIKTRGQQVTLRCSSQSGHNTVSWYQQALGQGPQFIFQYYREEENGRGNFPPRFSGLQFPNYSSELNVNALELDDSALYLCASSAPGSEQFFGPGTRLTVL.

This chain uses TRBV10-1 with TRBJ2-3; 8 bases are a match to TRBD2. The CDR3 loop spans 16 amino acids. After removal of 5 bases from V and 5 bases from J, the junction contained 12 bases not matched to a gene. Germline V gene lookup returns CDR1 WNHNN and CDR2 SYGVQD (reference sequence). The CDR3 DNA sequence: TGCGCCAGCAGTCAGCTCGGGACTAGGGGGATAGATACGCAGTATTTT. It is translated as CASSQLGTRGIDTQYF.

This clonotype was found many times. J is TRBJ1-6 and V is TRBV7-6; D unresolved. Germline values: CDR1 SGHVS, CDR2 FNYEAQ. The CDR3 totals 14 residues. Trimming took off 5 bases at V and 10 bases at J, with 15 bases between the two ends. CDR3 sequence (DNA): TGTGCCAGCAGCCCCGAGTTTCGGAGCTCACCCCTCCACTTT. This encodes CASSPEFRSSPLHF.

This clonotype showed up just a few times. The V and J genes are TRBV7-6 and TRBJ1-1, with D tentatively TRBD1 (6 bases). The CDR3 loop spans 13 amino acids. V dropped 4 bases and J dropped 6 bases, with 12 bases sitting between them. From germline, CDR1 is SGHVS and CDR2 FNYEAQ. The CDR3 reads CASSSRGEPEAFF. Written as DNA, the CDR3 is TGTGCCAGCAGCTCCAGGGGAGAACCTGAAGCTTTCTTT.

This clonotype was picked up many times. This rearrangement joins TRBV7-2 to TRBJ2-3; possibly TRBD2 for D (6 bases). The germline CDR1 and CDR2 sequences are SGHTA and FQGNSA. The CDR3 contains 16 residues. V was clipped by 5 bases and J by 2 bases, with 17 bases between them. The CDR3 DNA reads TGTGCCAGCAGCAAAGGGGTGTTGGGACTCACAGATACGCAGTATTTT. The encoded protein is CASSKGVLGLTDTQYF.

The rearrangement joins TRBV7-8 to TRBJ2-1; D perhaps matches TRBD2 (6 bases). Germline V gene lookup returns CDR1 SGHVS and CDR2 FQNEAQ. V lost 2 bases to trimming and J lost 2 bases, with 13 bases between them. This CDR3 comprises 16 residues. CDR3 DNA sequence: TGTGCCAGCAGCTTAAGGGCAAGCGGGCCCTACAATGAGCAGTTCTTC. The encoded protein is CASSLRASGPYNEQFF.

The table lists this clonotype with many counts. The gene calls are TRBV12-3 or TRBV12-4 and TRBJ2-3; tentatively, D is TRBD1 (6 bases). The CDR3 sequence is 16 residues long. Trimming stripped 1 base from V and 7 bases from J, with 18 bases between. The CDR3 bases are TGTGCCAGCAGTTTAGGAGGACAGACCATCCGAAATACGCAGTATTTT. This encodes CASSLGGQTIRNTQYF.

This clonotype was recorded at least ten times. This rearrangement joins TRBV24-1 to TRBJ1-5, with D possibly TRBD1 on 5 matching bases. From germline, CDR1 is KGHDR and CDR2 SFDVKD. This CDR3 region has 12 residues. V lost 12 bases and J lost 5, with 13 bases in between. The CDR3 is CAVQGRDQPQHF. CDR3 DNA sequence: TGTGCCGTGCAGGGAAGGGATCAGCCCCAGCATTTT.

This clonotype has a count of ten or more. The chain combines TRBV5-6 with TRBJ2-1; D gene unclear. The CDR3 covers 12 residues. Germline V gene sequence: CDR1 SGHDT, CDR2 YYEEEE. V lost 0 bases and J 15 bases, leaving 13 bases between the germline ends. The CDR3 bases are TGTGCCAGCAGCTTGGCCGGAATGTGGCGGTTCTTC. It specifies CASSLAGMWRFF.